These 24 T cell receptor beta chains were all obtained from the same sample, sequenced in a study of blood T cell repertoires in COVID-19. Method: immunoSEQ multiplex PCR; TCRdb's copy keeps in-frame clones and lacks some. The sample has about 240,000 clones; roughly 87% are singletons. Sequenced: PBMCs or T cells enriched from blood (not recorded which). The receptors come from a woman under 40 with acute COVID-19.

The chain recombines TRBV11-2 with TRBJ2-5; 10 bases map to TRBD2. Trimming cost V 2 bases and J 5 bases; bases outside gene matches: 5. Germline loops: CDR1 SGHAT, CDR2 FQNNGV. The CDR3 runs 15 residues. The CDR3 DNA sequence: TGTGCCAGCAGCTTACTAGCGGGGGCCGGGGAGACCCAGTACTTC. This translates into CASSLLAGAGETQYF. Variable domain in full (rest from reference TRBV11-2 and TRBJ2-5): EAGVAQSPRYKIIEKRQSVAFWCNPISGHATLYWYQQILGQGPKLLIQFQNNGVVDDSQLPKDRFSAERLKGVDSTLKIQPAKLEDSAVYLCASSLLAGAGETQYFGPGTRLLVL.

V usage is TRBV5-1 and J usage is TRBJ1-4; D is possibly TRBD1 (6 bases). Trimming removed 0 bases from V and 4 bases from J, with 13 bases in between. The CDR3 has 16 amino acids. Germline CDR1 is SGHRS and CDR2 is YFSETQ. The CDR3 DNA sequence: TGCGCCAGCAGCTTGGGACGGGACACAAATAATGAAAAACTGTTTTTT. Translating gives CASSLGRDTNNEKLFF. Combining the CDR3 with reference TRBV5-1 and TRBJ1-4 gives the whole variable domain KAGVTQTPRYLIKTRGQQVTLSCSPISGHRSVSWYQQTPGQGLQFLFEYFSETQRNKGNFPGRFSGRQFSNSRSEMNVSTLELGDSALYLCASSLGRDTNNEKLFFGSGTQLSVL.

V and J are TRBV4-1 and TRBJ2-6, with a possible D match to TRBD2 (5 bases). V shed 0 bases and J shed 1 base, with 19 bases lying between them. CDR1 MGHRA and CDR2 YSYEKL come from the germline V gene. The CDR3 has 20 amino acids. The CDR3 loop reads CASSQDRERTFPSGANVLTF. CDR3 DNA sequence: TGCGCCAGCAGCCAAGACCGGGAACGGACCTTTCCTTCTGGGGCCAACGTCCTGACTTTC.

V and J are TRBV6-2 or TRBV6-3 and TRBJ1-5, with no clear D. V gave up 2 bases and J gave up 9 bases, with 11 bases separating them. Germline V CDR1 and CDR2: MNHEY, SVGEGT. This CDR3 has 13 amino acids. The CDR3 sequence: CASSYLVGRPQHF. CDR3 DNA: TGTGCCAGCAGTTACCTTGTAGGGAGGCCCCAGCATTTT.

The chain combines TRBV6-2 or TRBV6-3 with TRBJ1-1; D is undetermined. The CDR3 runs to 18 residues. CDR1 is MNHEY, CDR2 SVGEGT, per germline. Trimming shortened V by 4 bases and J by 1 base, and 22 bases separated the two germline ends. As DNA, the CDR3 is TGTGCCAGCAGTTCGAGAGTTCAATACCTCGCCCCGAACACTGAAGCTTTCTTT. Translating gives CASSSRVQYLAPNTEAFF.

This chain connects TRBV10-3 to TRBJ2-2; possibly TRBD1 for D (6 bases). This CDR3 region has 12 residues. Trimming removed 6 bases at V and 4 bases at J, with 6 bases between. Per the germline V gene, CDR1 is ENHRY and CDR2 is SYGVKD. CDR3 protein: CAIRDSTGELFF. The CDR3 DNA reads TGTGCCATCAGGGACAGCACCGGGGAGCTGTTTTTT.

The genes are TRBV18 and TRBJ2-7, with a weak D call TRBD1 (5 bases). V lost 3 bases to trimming and J lost 0 bases, with 9 bases between them. Germline CDR1 and CDR2: KGHSH and LQKENI. CDR3 length: 14 residues. CDR3 amino acids: CASSPATDSYEQYF. Here the CDR3 DNA reads TGTGCCAGCTCACCGGCGACAGACTCCTACGAGCAGTACTTC.

The table lists this clone with a count of one. The chain has TRBV19 and TRBJ1-5, with 8 bases matching TRBD1. Trimming took 5 bases from V and 3 from J; bases not matched to a gene: 3. Looked up from germline, CDR1 is LNHDA and CDR2 is SQIVND (reference sequence). The CDR3 length is 14 residues. For the CDR3, the DNA is TGTGCCAGTAGTGTGACAGGGGACAATCAGCCCCAGCATTTT. As protein: CASSVTGDNQPQHF.

The rearrangement uses TRBV2 and TRBJ2-7, with a tentative D call TRBD2 (6 bases). Germline values: CDR1 SNHLY, CDR2 FYNNEI. The CDR3 length is 15 residues. V lost 6 bases and J lost 4, with 19 bases in between. The CDR3 region has the DNA TGTGCCAGCAGGGAGGGGTACCTACCTACTTACGAGCAGTACTTC. Translating gives CASREGYLPTYEQYF.

The chain couples TRBV11-2 to TRBJ1-5; possible D gene TRBD1, 6 bases. This CDR3 is built from 15 residues. The ends were cut back, 0 bases at V and 3 bases at J, with 9 bases in the middle. Germline loops: CDR1 SGHAT, CDR2 FQNNGV. CDR3 in DNA: TGTGCCAGCAGCTTAGAAACAGGGCACAATCAGCCCCAGCATTTT. It specifies CASSLETGHNQPQHF.

This clone was found once. The gene calls are TRBV6-6 and TRBJ2-2, with 8 bases aligning to TRBD1. The CDR3 loop spans 15 amino acids. J lost 7 bases, V lost 4 bases, and 8 bases had no gene match. CDR1 is MNHNY and CDR2 is SVGAGI in the germline V gene (reference sequence). The CDR3 coding sequence is TGTGCCAGCAGTTGGGGCAGGGGGCATGTCGGGGAGCTGTTTTTT. It encodes CASSWGRGHVGELFF.

The chain has TRBV12-5 and TRBJ1-2, with TRBD1 matching 7 bases. Per the germline V gene, CDR1 is LGHNT and CDR2 is FRNRAP. The CDR3 has 14 residues. V shed 5 bases and J 3 bases; nucleotides not matched to a gene: 6. The CDR3 sequence is CASGRGQTHYGYTF. Written as DNA, the CDR3 is TGTGCTAGTGGTAGGGGACAGACTCACTATGGCTACACCTTC.

For the CDR3, the DNA is TGTGCCAGCAGCCCCCTAGAAGAGCAGTTCTTC. It encodes CASSPLEEQFF. This rearrangement joins TRBV7-9 to TRBJ2-1; D ambiguous. Germline lookup yields CDR1 SEHNR and CDR2 FQNEAQ (reference sequence). Trimming shortened V by 5 bases and J by 10 bases, and 9 bases separated the two germline ends. The CDR3 length is 11 residues.

CDR3 region: CASSRQVGLNQPQHF. CDR3 nucleotide sequence: TGCGCCAGCAGTCGACAGGTTGGGCTCAATCAGCCCCAGCATTTT. The chain employs TRBV4-1 and TRBJ1-5, with D perhaps matching TRBD1 (6 bases). The CDR3 totals 15 residues. V lost 6 bases and J 3 bases, leaving 15 bases between the germline ends. The V gene's germline CDR1 is MGHRA and CDR2 YSYEKL.

The rearrangement links TRBV6-1 to TRBJ1-2; the D gene is possibly TRBD1 (6 bases). This CDR3 is 15 amino acids long. Germline-derived CDR1 and CDR2 are MNHNS and SASEGT. The ends were cut back, 1 base at V and 4 bases at J, with 13 bases in the middle. The CDR3: CASSEVFRQVYGYTF. The CDR3 coding sequence is TGTGCCAGCAGTGAAGTCTTCCGACAGGTCTATGGCTACACCTTC.

V is TRBV11-2 and J is TRBJ2-7; 7 bases map to TRBD1. CDR1 and CDR2 from the germline V gene are SGHAT and FQNNGV. The length of the CDR3 is 14 residues. V shed 2 bases, J shed 6 bases, and the junction held 7 bases outside the gene matches. DNA for the CDR3: TGTGCCAGCAGCTTAACCTCAGGGGGAAGCGAGCAGTACTTC. It codes for CASSLTSGGSEQYF. Combining the CDR3 with reference TRBV11-2 and TRBJ2-7 gives the whole variable domain EAGVAQSPRYKIIEKRQSVAFWCNPISGHATLYWYQQILGQGPKLLIQFQNNGVVDDSQLPKDRFSAERLKGVDSTLKIQPAKLEDSAVYLCASSLTSGGSEQYFGPGTRLTVT.

The V call is TRBV3-1 (or the pseudogene TRBV3-2), the J call TRBJ2-1; 12 bases are shared with TRBD2. Germline-derived CDR1 and CDR2 are LGHDT and YNNKEL (reference sequence). J was trimmed by 0 bases and V by 6 bases; bases with no gene match: 0. The CDR3 is 15 amino acids. Here the CDR3 DNA reads TGTGCCAGCAGGACTAGCGGGAGCTCCTACAATGAGCAGTTCTTC. Protein: CASRTSGSSYNEQFF.

The gene calls are TRBV5-5 and TRBJ2-7; a weak D match, TRBD2 (7 bases). Germline assignment: CDR1 SGHKS and CDR2 YYEKEE (reference sequence). V lost 8 bases and J 3 bases, leaving 18 bases between the germline ends. This CDR3 has 14 amino acids. As DNA, the CDR3 is TGTGCCAGTCGGGGGGCAGGGGACTTCTACGAGCAGTACTTC. Translating gives CASRGAGDFYEQYF.

The chain is built from TRBV10-1 and TRBJ2-5, with a weak D call TRBD2 (6 bases). This CDR3 is built from 14 residues. Between the trimmed V and J ends, which lost 0 bases and 5 bases, there was a span of 10 bases. CDR1 is WNHNN, CDR2 SYGVQD, per germline (reference sequence). CDR3 loop: CASSESSGVETQYF. The CDR3 DNA reads TGCGCCAGCAGTGAGTCTTCGGGGGTCGAGACCCAGTACTTC.

The chain links TRBV5-1 to TRBJ1-1; D call uncertain. CDR3 length: 14 amino acids. Trimming removed 5 bases at V and 0 bases at J, with 11 bases between. Germline values: CDR1 SGHRS, CDR2 YFSETQ. CDR3 protein: CASRLAAMNTEAFF. The CDR3 nucleotides read TGCGCCAGCAGGCTCGCAGCGATGAACACTGAAGCTTTCTTT.

J is TRBJ2-3 and V is TRBV7-6; 8 bases agree with TRBD1. V was clipped by 1 base and J by 6 bases; unmatched bases: 6. Germline V CDR1 and CDR2: SGHVS, FNYEAQ. The CDR3 contains 15 residues. CDR3 amino acids: CASSLVPNRGDTQYF. CDR3 DNA: TGTGCCAGCAGCTTAGTTCCCAACAGGGGGGATACGCAGTATTTT.

V usage is TRBV4-1 and J usage is TRBJ1-5, with 8 bases lining up with TRBD1. CDR1 MGHRA and CDR2 YSYEKL come from the germline V gene. The J segment lost 1 base and the V segment lost 2 bases, leaving 4 bases of the junction unmatched. This CDR3 has 16 residues. DNA for the CDR3: TGCGCCAGCAGCCAACAGGGGGCGGCGAGCAATCAGCCCCAGCATTTT. It codes for CASSQQGAASNQPQHF.

The genes are TRBV18 and TRBJ1-2; D uncertain. CDR3 size: 14 residues. The germline V gene has CDR1 KGHSH and CDR2 LQKENI. V was trimmed by 4 bases and J by 8 bases, leaving 17 bases between them. The CDR3 sequence: CASSQIESPLGYTF. For the CDR3, the DNA is TGTGCCAGCTCACAGATAGAGAGCCCTCTGGGCTACACCTTC.

V usage is TRBV6-5 and J usage is TRBJ1-3, with TRBD1 matching 7 bases. This CDR3 has 14 residues. J was trimmed by 6 bases and V by 6 bases; bases with no gene match: 8. Per the germline V gene, CDR1 is MNHEY and CDR2 is SVGAGI. CDR3 DNA: TGTGCCAGCAGCCTTGGGACAGAAGTAAACACCATATATTTT. It encodes CASSLGTEVNTIYF.